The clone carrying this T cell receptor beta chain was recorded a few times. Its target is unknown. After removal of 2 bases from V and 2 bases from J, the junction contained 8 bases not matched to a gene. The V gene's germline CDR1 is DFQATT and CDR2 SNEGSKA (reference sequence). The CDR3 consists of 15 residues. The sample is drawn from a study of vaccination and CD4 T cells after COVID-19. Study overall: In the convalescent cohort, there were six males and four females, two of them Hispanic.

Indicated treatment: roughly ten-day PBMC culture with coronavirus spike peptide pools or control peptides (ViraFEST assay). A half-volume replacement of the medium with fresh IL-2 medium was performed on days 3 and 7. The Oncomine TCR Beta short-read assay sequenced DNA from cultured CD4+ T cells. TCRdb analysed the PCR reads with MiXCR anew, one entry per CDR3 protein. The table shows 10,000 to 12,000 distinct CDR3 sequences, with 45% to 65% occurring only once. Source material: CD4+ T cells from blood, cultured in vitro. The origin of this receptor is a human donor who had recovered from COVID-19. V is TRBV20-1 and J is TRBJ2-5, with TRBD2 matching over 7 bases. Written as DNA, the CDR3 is TGCAGTGCTAGACCTCACAGCGGGGTGCAAGAGACCCAGTACTTC. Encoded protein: CSARPHSGVQETQYF.